The text below deals with one T cell receptor (beta chain). Its antigen is still unknown. No qualities accompany the bases; no much larger clone lies one base away. This sample is drawn from a study of CD4 T cells in relation to SARS-CoV-2 and coronaviruses (dated by TCRdb to the early 2020s). With regard to the full study: The ViraFEST assay cultured PBMCs with antigen for roughly nine days, then sequenced TCR beta CDR3s to find antigen-specific clonal expansions. HLA restriction was mapped for shared crossreactive spike epitopes using patient-derived lymphoblastoid cell lines. Memory CD4+ T cell crossreactivity between SARS-CoV-2 and common cold coronavirus spike proteins was assessed at the TCR clonotype level in the study. The Adaptive Biotechnologies TCR-sequencing kit was used to sequence samples from a few pre-COVID donors and the naive versus memory experiments, while other data came from Illumina-based sequencing. Expansion assays from other donors in the study were sequenced with a different, Illumina-based TCR-beta assay. The negative reference condition was either a culture with an HIV-1 Nef peptide pool or a culture with no peptide. Here is what the overall study found, with its caveats: Because no donor provided both pre-pandemic and post-infection samples, tracing the source of pre-existing responses was limited. Small numbers of patients and of tested TCRs limited the study. Crossreactive clones showed significantly weaker SARS-CoV-2-driven expansion than monoreactive clones, consistent with antigenic imprinting. In roughly two thirds of donors, memory CD4+ clonotypes turned up that crossrecognized SARS-CoV-2 and at least one common cold coronavirus spike. Because the crossreactivity analysis focused on spike protein, crossreactivity against other viral proteins was not assessed.

CD4+ T cells from unexposed donors were collected before the COVID-19 pandemic (2011-2018). Following 10 days of culture, the EasySep CD4+ T cell isolation kit was used to isolate CD4+ T cells. As cell number allowed, CD4+ T cells from unexposed donors were tested for reactivity to SARS-CoV-2 S and N and to four common cold coronavirus spike pools. PBMCs were cultured at under 2.5 million per well in IMDM supplemented with around 5% human AB serum and 9 to 10 IU/ml IL-2. Half of the culture medium was replaced with fresh IL-2-containing medium on days 3 and 7. In general, every peptide culture condition was set up in three replicate wells. Leukapheresis product for the unexposed donors was bought commercially. PBMCs were isolated from leukapheresis product or whole blood by Ficoll-Paque PLUS gradient centrifugation. PBMCs were either cryopreserved at -140 degrees C or used fresh in the expansion assay. The QIAamp Micro DNA Kit was used to extract genomic DNA from the CD4+ T cells.

The CDR3 goes from the cysteine to the phenylalanine over 14 residues. The CDR3 DNA has 42 bases and is translated from base 1. V ends up 3 bases short and J 0 bases short, with an unmatched junction base count of 4. The germline V gene gives CDR1 as SQVTM and CDR2 as ANQGSEA. Libraries were constructed by the immunoSEQ multiplex PCR assay. From the authors' description of their analysis: During preprocessing, nonproductive sequences were discarded, as were any CDR3s that did not begin with C, did not end with F or W, or were shorter than 7 amino acids. Antigen-specific clonotypes were called with the MANAFEST web app, based on expansion relative to reference and other culture wells. To be counted as positive, a clone had to show significant expansion compared with the reference culture, at an FDR below 0.05, in 2 of 3 replicate wells. A further requirement for positive clones was significant expansion compared with all other tandem wells, along with an odds ratio above 5. CDR3 homology was measured as pairwise Levenshtein distance, computed with the stringdist R package after trimming three terminal residues from each end. Not all clones reach the TCRdb copy of this immuneACCESS table, which keeps in-frame sequences only. Checked studies attribute under half of the gap to unresolved V genes and leave the rest unexplained. The V and J calls and clone size were taken over from that table, and D and trimming were inferred from the DNA. This sample lists 25,000 to 35,000 clones; roughly 78% were detected once. 9% to 15% of the sample is taken by the ten largest.

Sequenced sample: CD4+ T cells from PBMCs, cultured in vitro. The chain employs TRBV29-1 and TRBJ2-5, with 7 bases matching TRBD2. This TCR was sampled from a human donor in good health. DNA sequence: TGCAGCGTTGAGGGAGGGAACTACCAAGAGACCCAGTACTTC. Translated, it reads CSVEGGNYQETQYF.